These 2 T cell receptor beta chains originate from one sample sequenced in a study of T cell responses to AZD1222 COVID-19 vaccine. Clones were read by immunoSEQ multiplex PCR, and TCRdb kept only the in-frame ones, dropping some. The table lists about 120,000 clones, roughly 90% of them singletons, with about 1.6% in the top ten. Sequenced material: peripheral blood, taken on day 0 of AZD1222 vaccination. The receptors here all came from an adult in good health.

The chain carries TRBV11-2 and TRBJ1-1, with TRBD1 as a possible D gene (5 bases). Germline CDR1 SGHAT, CDR2 FQNNGV. V gave up 5 bases and J gave up 6 bases, with 19 bases separating them. The CDR3 is 15 residues long. The CDR3 loop is CASSPIKGPRAEAFF. The CDR3 DNA is TGTGCCAGCAGCCCCATTAAGGGGCCCCGGGCTGAAGCTTTCTTT.

This sequence joins TRBV10-1 and TRBJ1-6; no definite D call. V lost 2 bases to trimming and J lost 11 bases, with 10 bases between them. The CDR3 runs 13 residues. Per the germline V gene, CDR1 is WNHNN and CDR2 is SYGVQD (reference sequence). DNA for the CDR3: TGCGCCAGCAGTGAGCAGGCCGAAGCACCCCTCCACTTT. It translates to CASSEQAEAPLHF.